Listed here are 30 T cell receptor beta chains from one sample, sequenced in a study of T cell changes during pregnancy in multiple sclerosis. The data were produced by immunoSEQ multiplex PCR, yet TCRdb's version contains in-frame clones alone and is incomplete. The sample records approximately 50,000 clones, 92% being singletons. The sample consisted of CD4+ T cells from peripheral blood mononuclear cells, taken after pregnancy. The receptors originated from a female donor with multiple sclerosis, enrolled in a pregnancy study.

V gene TRBV4-3 combines with J gene TRBJ2-1; TRBD2 matches 13 bases. CDR1 and CDR2 from the germline V gene are LGHNA and YSLEER. J gave up 4 bases and V 0 bases, and 15 bases lay outside the gene matches. The CDR3 totals 21 residues. The CDR3 DNA reads TGCGCCAGCAGCCAAGATTGGAGGGGGCGATCGGGACTAGCGGGATACAATGAGCAGTTCTTC. The encoded protein is CASSQDWRGRSGLAGYNEQFF.

The CDR3 loop reads CASSHPGLAGGPSGQYF. As DNA, the CDR3 is TGTGCCAGCAGCCACCCGGGACTAGCGGGAGGGCCATCGGGGCAGTACTTC. This chain connects TRBV28 to TRBJ2-7, with 16 bases matching TRBD2. CDR3 size: 17 residues. Germline V lookup: CDR1 MDHEN, CDR2 SYDVKM. V dropped 6 bases and J dropped 9; count of bases not matched to a gene: 14.

The V and J genes are TRBV30 and TRBJ1-4; D gene unclear. V shed 4 bases and J shed 1 base, with 7 bases lying between them. There are 13 residues in the CDR3. Germline V gene lookup returns CDR1 GTSNPN and CDR2 SVGIG (reference sequence). The CDR3 loop reads CAWKRETNEKLFF. CDR3 coding DNA: TGTGCCTGGAAGAGAGAAACTAATGAAAAACTGTTTTTT. The variable domain in full, completed from reference TRBV30 and TRBJ1-4, reads SQTIHQWPATLVQPVGSPLSLECTVEGTSNPNLYWYRQAAGRGLQLLFYSVGIGQISSEVPQNLSASRPQDRQFILSSKKLLLSDSGFYLCAWKRETNEKLFFGSGTQLSVL.

The V gene is TRBV19, the J gene TRBJ2-4, with 8 bases matching TRBD2. Trimming removed 6 bases from V and 6 bases from J; junction bases left unmatched: 10. Germline values: CDR1 LNHDA, CDR2 SQIVND (reference sequence). CDR3 length: 15 residues. The CDR3 DNA reads TGTGCCAGTAGCTCCCACGGGACTAGGATAAACATTCAGTACTTC. Translated: CASSSHGTRINIQYF.

This clone has just a few counts. This chain joins TRBV2 and TRBJ1-1; perhaps TRBD1 as D (6 bases). The length of the CDR3 is 14 residues. Germline V gives CDR1 SNHLY, CDR2 FYNNEI. Trimming removed 6 bases at V and 1 base at J, with 12 bases between. The CDR3 here is CASSYSRGNTEAFF. The CDR3 nucleotides read TGTGCCAGCAGCTACTCCAGGGGGAACACTGAAGCTTTCTTT. Full variable domain (rest looked up from reference TRBV2 and TRBJ1-1): EPEVTQTPSHQVTQMGQEVILRCVPISNHLYFYWYRQILGQKVEFLVSFYNNEISEKSEIFDDQFSVERPDGSNFTLKIRSTKLEDSAMYFCASSYSRGNTEAFFGQGTRLTVV.

This rearrangement joins TRBV5-1 to TRBJ1-1; 7 bases are a match to TRBD1. In germline, CDR1 is SGHRS, CDR2 YFSETQ. V was clipped by 7 bases and J by 3 bases; unmatched bases: 12. The CDR3 covers 15 residues. The CDR3 loop is CASRSTGRGDTEAFF. For the CDR3, the DNA is TGCGCCAGCCGTTCGACAGGGCGTGGGGACACTGAAGCTTTCTTT.

The genes are TRBV5-4 and TRBJ2-1; D uncertain. The V gene lost 0 bases and the J gene lost 7 bases, with 8 bases spanning the gap. CDR3 length: 13 amino acids. Germline V gene lookup returns CDR1 SGHNT and CDR2 YYREEE (reference sequence). The DNA of the CDR3 is TGTGCCAGCAGCTTGGCCCTAATAAATGAGCAGTTCTTC. It specifies CASSLALINEQFF.

This clone appeared once. V and J are TRBV30 and TRBJ1-2, with D possibly being TRBD1 (6 bases). V dropped 3 bases and J dropped 12 bases, with 23 bases sitting between them. The CDR3 totals 14 residues. Germline V gene data show CDR1 as GTSNPN and CDR2 as SVGIG (reference sequence). The CDR3 coding sequence is TGTGCCTGGAGCTCACCCAGGGGCCCCCTCAGGCACACCTTC. Its translation: CAWSSPRGPLRHTF.

The chain combines TRBV28 with TRBJ1-2, with TRBD1 as a possible D gene (5 bases). This CDR3 is built from 13 residues. Germline V gene sequence: CDR1 MDHEN, CDR2 SYDVKM. V was clipped by 2 bases and J by 5 bases, with 9 bases between them. The CDR3 coding sequence is TGTGCCAGCAGTTTAGGAGGGGTTTATGGCTACACCTTC. It encodes CASSLGGVYGYTF.

This rearrangement joins TRBV4-3 to TRBJ1-1, with 10 positions matching TRBD1. In germline, CDR1 is LGHNA, CDR2 YSLEER. J gave up 11 bases and V 1 base, and 7 bases lay outside the gene matches. The CDR3 consists of 14 residues. The CDR3 here is CASSQVTGGGTAFF. CDR3 nucleotide sequence: TGCGCCAGCAGCCAAGTGACAGGGGGCGGCACGGCTTTCTTT.

The chain is built from TRBV19 and TRBJ2-1; TRBD1 matches 9 bases. The CDR3 runs to 16 residues. From germline, CDR1 is LNHDA and CDR2 SQIVND (reference sequence). The V and J ends lost 6 bases and 10 bases, in that order; junction bases with no gene match: 16. The CDR3 DNA sequence: TGTGCCAGTAGAAAGAAGCCGGGACAGGGAGGCCAGGAGCAGTTCTTC. Its translation is CASRKKPGQGGQEQFF.

This chain joins TRBV6-5 and TRBJ2-2, with 8 bases lining up with TRBD1. V was clipped by 7 bases and J by 4 bases; unmatched bases: 2. Germline-derived CDR1 and CDR2 are MNHEY and SVGAGI. The CDR3 runs to 13 residues. The CDR3: CASKDRGTGELFF. In nucleotides, the CDR3 is TGTGCCAGCAAAGACAGGGGCACCGGGGAGCTGTTTTTT.

This chain links TRBV7-8 with TRBJ2-1, with D hard to call. Between the trimmed V and J ends, which lost 4 bases and 4 bases, there was a span of 8 bases. Germline loops: CDR1 SGHVS, CDR2 FQNEAQ. The CDR3 loop spans 13 amino acids. The CDR3 reads CASSSSGYNEQFF. In nucleotides, the CDR3 is TGTGCCAGCAGCTCTTCCGGTTACAATGAGCAGTTCTTC.

The chain uses TRBV10-2 and TRBJ2-5, with 8 bases matching TRBD2. TRBJ2-7 explains the end of the DNA better; the J call may be wrong. Germline V gene sequence: CDR1 WSHSY, CDR2 SAAADI. The CDR3 runs to 12 residues. CDR3 DNA sequence: TGCGCCAGCAGCCGGGAGGGCTACGAGCAGTACTTC. Protein sequence: CASSREGYEQYF.

This clone was seen a few times. The rearrangement links TRBV7-9 to TRBJ1-4; D not resolved. The CDR3 is 13 amino acids. Germline CDR1 reads SEHNR; CDR2 reads FQNEAQ (reference sequence). Between the trimmed V and J ends, which lost 3 bases and 8 bases, there was a span of 10 bases. The CDR3 sequence: CASSFGVTEKLFF. In DNA, the CDR3 is TGTGCCAGCAGCTTCGGGGTGACCGAAAAACTGTTTTTT.

The rearrangement joins TRBV7-9 to TRBJ2-2, with 8 positions matching TRBD1. Germline V gene sequence: CDR1 SEHNR, CDR2 FQNEAQ (reference sequence). V lost 7 bases and J lost 6; bases outside the gene matches: 10. CDR3 length: 15 residues. This chain's CDR3 is CASNFQQGAAGELFF. In nucleotides, the CDR3 is TGTGCCAGCAACTTCCAGCAGGGGGCGGCCGGGGAGCTGTTTTTT. Full variable domain (remainder filled in from reference TRBV7-9 and TRBJ2-2): DTGVSQNPRHKITKRGQNVTFRCDPISEHNRLYWYRQTLGQGPEFLTYFQNEAQLEKSRLLSDRFSAERPKGSFSTLEIQRTEQGDSAMYLCASNFQQGAAGELFFGEGSRLTVL.

The rearrangement joins TRBV11-2 to TRBJ2-7; 7 nucleotides line up with TRBD2. J lost 7 bases, V lost 3 bases, and 12 bases had no gene match. The CDR3 runs to 15 residues. The germline V gene encodes CDR1 SGHAT and CDR2 FQNNGV. The CDR3, as DNA: TGTGCCAGCAGCTTCAGGGCGAGCGGGACGGGGGAGCAGTACTTC. This translates into CASSFRASGTGEQYF.

The J gene is TRBJ2-3, the V gene TRBV7-2; 8 bases match TRBD2. J gave up 4 bases and V 5 bases, and 2 bases lay outside the gene matches. The CDR3 spans 13 residues. Germline CDR1 and CDR2: SGHTA and FQGNSA. DNA for the CDR3: TGTGCCAGCAGCCAGGGACTAGCAGATACGCAGTATTTT. It codes for CASSQGLADTQYF.

The genes are TRBV9 and TRBJ1-2; no reliable D call. This CDR3 contains 13 residues. Germline CDR1 SGDLS, CDR2 YYNGEE. V dropped 0 bases and J dropped 4 bases, with 7 bases sitting between them. The chain's CDR3 is CASSVADTYGYTF. The CDR3 DNA reads as TGTGCCAGCAGCGTAGCAGACACCTATGGCTACACCTTC.

The V call is TRBV4-2, the J call TRBJ2-3; TRBD2 matches at 9 bases. The CDR3 runs to 18 residues. The V gene end was trimmed by 3 bases and the J gene end by 1 base; junction bases not matched to a gene: 11. Germline CDR1 and CDR2: LGHNA and YNFKEQ. CDR3 in DNA: TGTGCCAGCAGCCAGAGAGGTTTAGCGGGAGACGGCACAGATACGCAGTATTTT. As protein: CASSQRGLAGDGTDTQYF.

This chain connects TRBV6-5 to TRBJ2-7; D is possibly TRBD1 (7 bases). The V and J ends lost 6 bases and 7 bases respectively, with 22 bases between them. This CDR3 contains 15 residues. From germline, CDR1 is MNHEY and CDR2 SVGAGI. CDR3 region: CASRPGTLQGGEQYF. CDR3 nucleotide sequence: TGTGCCAGCAGACCCGGGACCCTCCAGGGGGGAGAGCAGTACTTC.

The chain's CDR3 is CASSPSGGGTEAFF. CDR3 nucleotides: TGTGCCAGCTCACCATCGGGAGGAGGGACTGAAGCTTTCTTT. The rearrangement links TRBV18 to TRBJ1-1; no reliable D call. From germline, CDR1 is KGHSH and CDR2 LQKENI. The CDR3 extends over 14 amino acids. The ends were cut back, 2 bases at V and 5 bases at J, with 12 bases in the middle.

The chain couples TRBV28 to TRBJ1-3, with D possibly matching TRBD1 (6 bases). Trimming removed 10 bases at V and 0 bases at J, with 10 bases between. The length of the CDR3 is 13 residues. Germline V gene data show CDR1 as MDHEN and CDR2 as SYDVKM. CDR3 in DNA: TGTGCCACCCGGGGGGCCTCTGGAAACACCATATATTTT. Its protein product is CATRGASGNTIYF.

J is TRBJ2-3 and V is TRBV7-6; weak D call: TRBD2 (5 bases). This CDR3 is 15 amino acids long. The germline CDR1 and CDR2 sequences are SGHVS and FNYEAQ. Trimming took off 3 bases at V and 4 bases at J, with 14 bases between the two ends. CDR3 sequence (DNA): TGTGCCAGCAGCTTTTGGCCGACCGGGGCAGATACGCAGTATTTT. This sequence encodes CASSFWPTGADTQYF.

The chain carries TRBV18 and TRBJ2-2, with 8 nucleotides matching TRBD1. V was clipped by 4 bases and J by 3 bases; unmatched bases: 7. The CDR3 is 16 amino acids. Germline CDR1 and CDR2: KGHSH and LQKENI. The CDR3 reads CASSQGQGSYTGELFF. CDR3 bases: TGTGCCAGCTCACAAGGACAGGGCTCGTACACCGGGGAGCTGTTTTTT.

The chain is built from TRBV7-2 and TRBJ1-1; the D is unclear. V was shortened by 2 bases and J by 8 bases, with 12 bases between the two germline ends. CDR1 is SGHTA, CDR2 FQGNSA, per germline. This CDR3 region has 13 residues. The CDR3 here is CASSLSVGEEAFF. Here the CDR3 DNA reads TGTGCCAGCAGCTTATCGGTAGGAGAGGAAGCTTTCTTT.

The chain links TRBV18 to TRBJ2-5; D call uncertain. Deletions cut 2 bases from V and 2 bases from J, with 6 bases between. The CDR3 runs to 13 residues. CDR1 and CDR2 (germline): KGHSH, LQKENI. The CDR3 nucleotides are TGTGCCAGCTCACCAATCCATCAAGAGACCCAGTACTTC. Translated: CASSPIHQETQYF. Complete variable domain (other parts from reference TRBV18 and TRBJ2-5): NAGVMQNPRHLVRRRGQEARLRCSPMKGHSHVYWYRQLPEEGLKFMVYLQKENIIDESGMPKERFSAEFPKEGPSILRIQQVVRGDSAAYFCASSPIHQETQYFGPGTRLLVL.

This chain links TRBV4-1 with TRBJ2-2; weak D call: TRBD2 (6 bases). Trimming left V 2 bases short and J 4 bases short, with 11 bases between. The length of the CDR3 is 15 residues. From germline, CDR1 is MGHRA and CDR2 YSYEKL. The chain's CDR3 is CASSQRDWVTGELFF. Written as DNA, the CDR3 is TGCGCCAGCAGCCAAAGGGACTGGGTCACCGGGGAGCTGTTTTTT.

The V call is TRBV29-1, the J call TRBJ2-1; 8 positions agree with TRBD2. There are 12 residues in the CDR3. Germline assignment: CDR1 SQVTM and CDR2 ANQGSEA. With 6 bases clipped from V and 6 bases from J, the junction kept 4 bases outside the gene matches. The chain's CDR3 is CSVQAGVNEQFF. CDR3 sequence (DNA): TGCAGCGTCCAAGCGGGAGTCAATGAGCAGTTCTTC.

The chain carries TRBV6-1 and TRBJ1-5; TRBD1 aligns across 7 bases. The CDR3 sequence is 13 residues long. Looked up from germline, CDR1 is MNHNS and CDR2 is SASEGT. Trimming at V came to 4 bases and at J to 7 bases, leaving 4 bases not matched to a gene. The CDR3 region has the DNA TGTGCCAGCAGTGGTACAGGGGTCCAGCCCCAGCATTTT. Translation: CASSGTGVQPQHF.